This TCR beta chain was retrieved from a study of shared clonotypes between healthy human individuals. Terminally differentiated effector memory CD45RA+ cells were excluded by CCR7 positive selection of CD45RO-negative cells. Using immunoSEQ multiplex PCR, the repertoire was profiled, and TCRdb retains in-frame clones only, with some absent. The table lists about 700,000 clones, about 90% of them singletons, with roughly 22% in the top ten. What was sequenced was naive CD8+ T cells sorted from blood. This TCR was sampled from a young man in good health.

CDR3 sequence reads: CASSLGQGGEQFF. CDR3 in DNA: TGTGCCAGCAGTTTAGGGCAGGGCGGTGAGCAGTTCTTC. V is TRBV27 and J is TRBJ2-1, with D possibly being TRBD1 (5 bases). V was clipped by 2 bases and J by 9 bases, with 11 bases between them. This CDR3 comprises 13 residues. The germline V gene encodes CDR1 MNHEY and CDR2 SMNVEV (reference sequence).